These T cell receptor beta chains were read from a single sample in a study of T cell repertoires in cytomegalovirus infection. MiXCR, run by TCRdb on the reads, gives a single entry per CDR3 protein. Among about 570,000 distinct CDR3 sequences listed, approximately 40% were seen once. These receptors have no identified antigens. The sequencing used cultured PBMCs, collected from culture after CMV antigen stimulation. These receptor sequences come from a human donor in good health (CMV status not recorded). Some clones in this sample may be carry-over from other donors' samples. Both conserved end residues are part of each CDR3. Each record gives: V gene, J gene, clone size, D gene, CDR3 protein, CDR3 DNA. The D gene is left open where the match is weak. Clone size is shown for a subset of rows, as once, few, many or a class of expanded clone.

TRBV5-1	TRBJ2-1	few	TRBD2	CASRNLPGLDVRNEQFF	TGCGCCAGCAGAAATTTACCGGGACTAGACGTTCGGAATGAGCAGTTCTTC
TRBV6-2/TRBV6-3	TRBJ2-7	NA	NA	CASSSRIPEQYF	TGTGCCAGCAGTAGTAGGATTCCCGAGCAGTACTTC
TRBV7-2	TRBJ2-7	few	TRBD2	CASGSRGGSYEQYF	TGTGCCAGCGGTTCGCGGGGGGGTTCCTACGAGCAGTACTTC
TRBV7-2	TRBJ2-6	NA	TRBD1	CASRLTGAGANVLTF	TGTGCCAGCAGGCTGACAGGGGCCGGGGCCAACGTCCTGACTTTC
TRBV5-4	TRBJ2-5	NA	NA	CASSLATGTEAQYF	TGTGCCAGCAGCTTGGCCACAGGGACCGAGGCCCAGTACTTC
TRBV20-1	TRBJ1-6	NA	NA	CSAKRSSYNSPLHF	TGCAGTGCTAAAAGGAGCTCCTATAATTCACCCCTCCACTTT
TRBV4-2	TRBJ2-3	few	NA	CASSQDGTWSSGTDTQYF	TGTGCCAGCAGCCAAGATGGGACGTGGTCTAGCGGCACAGATACGCAGTATTTT
TRBV6-6	TRBJ2-7	NA	TRBD1	CASTRGTGGEQYF	TGTGCCAGCACCCGGGGGACAGGGGGCGAGCAGTACTTC
TRBV3-1	TRBJ2-1	few	NA	CASSPRGRQGQFF	TGTGCCAGCAGCCCCAGGGGACGACAAGGGCAGTTCTTC
TRBV4-1	TRBJ1-5	few	NA	CASSQPNQPQHF	TGCGCCAGCAGCCAACCGAATCAGCCCCAGCATTTT
TRBV12-3/TRBV12-4	TRBJ1-4	once	NA	CASSLTAGGEKPFF	TGTGCCAGCAGTTTGACAGCGGGGGGGGAAAAACCGTTTTTT
TRBV20-1	TRBJ2-1	NA	NA	CSQLEEGAGEQFF	TGCAGCCAGCTAGAGGAGGGGGCGGGAGAGCAGTTCTTC
TRBV7-2	TRBJ1-4	NA	NA	CASSLVVGHGEKLFF	TGTGCCAGCAGCTTAGTAGTAGGTCATGGTGAAAAACTGTTTTTT
TRBV6-6	TRBJ2-3	NA	TRBD2	CASSGFAGGQTQYF	TGTGCCAGCAGTGGCTTTGCGGGGGGGCAAACGCAGTATTTT
TRBV6-8	TRBJ1-2	NA	TRBD1	CASSPTGTGSNYGYTF	TGTGCCAGCAGTCCTACCGGGACAGGCTCTAACTATGGCTACACCTTC
TRBV7-2	TRBJ2-3	NA	TRBD2	CASSWGGEGQTDTQYF	TGTGCCAGCAGCTGGGGGGGGGAGGGCCAGACAGATACGCAGTATTTT
TRBV12-3/TRBV12-4	TRBJ2-3	NA	NA	CASTLTAGTDTQYF	TGTGCCAGCACCCTCACCGCGGGCACAGATACGCAGTATTTT
TRBV6-2/TRBV6-3	TRBJ2-1	NA	NA	CASIKAEYTNEQFF	TGTGCCAGTATCAAGGCAGAATATACCAATGAGCAGTTCTTC
TRBV2	TRBJ2-3	few	NA	CASSEAVELYSDTQYF	TGTGCCAGCAGTGAAGCGGTCGAGTTGTACTCTGATACGCAGTATTTT
TRBV5-1	TRBJ1-6	NA	NA	CASSLQGMDSPLHF	TGCGCCAGCAGCTTACAGGGTATGGATTCACCCCTCCACTTT
TRBV7-8	TRBJ2-3	NA	NA	CASITLGGSTDTQYF	TGTGCCAGCATCACCCTCGGCGGAAGCACAGATACGCAGTATTTT
TRBV7-2	TRBJ2-2	NA	NA	CASSHRRGNTGELFF	TGTGCCAGCAGCCACCGACGGGGAAACACCGGGGAGCTGTTTTTT
TRBV7-8	TRBJ1-1	many	TRBD1	CASTEVRGYTEAFF	TGTGCCAGCACCGAGGTCAGGGGGTATACTGAAGCTTTCTTT
TRBV7-2	TRBJ2-3	NA	NA	CASSRVRGTDTQYF	TGTGCCAGCAGTAGGGTCAGGGGCACAGATACGCAGTATTTT
TRBV7-2	TRBJ2-1	few	NA	CASRLSGPPGVNEQFF	TGTGCCAGCAGGTTGTCCGGGCCACCGGGCGTCAATGAGCAGTTCTTC
TRBV14	TRBJ2-1	NA	NA	CASSQLGRNEQFF	TGTGCCAGCAGCCAACTCGGGCGGAATGAGCAGTTCTTC
TRBV28	TRBJ1-1	NA	NA	CASARRGRLSEAFF	TGTGCCAGCGCACGCCGGGGGAGGTTGAGTGAAGCTTTCTTT
TRBV19	TRBJ1-5	NA	TRBD1	CASTNEGADQPQHF	TGTGCCAGTACTAACGAGGGGGCGGACCAGCCCCAGCATTTT
TRBV28	TRBJ2-7	NA	NA	CATLGDAYEQYF	TGTGCCACCCTCGGGGATGCCTACGAGCAGTACTTC
TRBV2	TRBJ2-3	NA	NA	CASQLESTDTQYF	TGTGCCAGCCAGCTGGAGAGCACGGATACGCAGTATTTT
TRBV12-3/TRBV12-4	TRBJ1-2	few	NA	CASRSTGTPYGYTF	TGTGCCAGCAGGTCTACCGGGACACCCTATGGCTACACCTTC
TRBV7-9	TRBJ2-7	many	TRBD2	CASSSPEREKSYEQYF	TGTGCCAGCAGCTCCCCGGAGCGGGAGAAGTCCTACGAGCAGTACTTC
TRBV7-2	TRBJ2-5	NA	TRBD1	CASSSLTPLAGTGNRETQYF	TGTGCCAGCAGCTCCCTTACTCCCTTAGCCGGGACAGGGAATCGAGAGACCCAGTACTTC
TRBV7-9	TRBJ2-1	NA	NA	CASSSGWVGNEQFF	TGTGCCAGCAGCTCCGGTTGGGTGGGCAATGAGCAGTTCTTC
TRBV2	TRBJ2-3	NA	TRBD2	CASSEGGLAGYPDTQYF	TGTGCCAGCAGTGAAGGGGGACTAGCGGGATATCCAGATACGCAGTATTTT
TRBV7-2	TRBJ2-7	many	TRBD1	CASSLRRTGVSATYEQYF	TGTGCCAGCAGCTTACGGCGAACAGGGGTTAGCGCCACCTACGAGCAGTACTTC
TRBV27	TRBJ2-3	NA	TRBD2	CASSELAGGDTQYF	TGTGCCAGCAGTGAACTAGCGGGCGGAGATACGCAGTATTTT
TRBV6-2/TRBV6-3	TRBJ2-2	NA	NA	CASRRRITADRELFF	TGTGCCAGCAGACGACGGATCACAGCCGACCGGGAGCTGTTTTTT
TRBV28	TRBJ2-2	NA	TRBD1	CASSRLGQQFTGELFF	TGTGCCAGCAGTCGCCTGGGACAGCAATTCACCGGGGAGCTGTTTTTT
TRBV7-2	TRBJ2-3	many	NA	CASSFLGDTQYF	TGTGCCAGCAGCTTCTTGGGAGATACGCAGTATTTT
TRBV6-2/TRBV6-3	TRBJ1-3	NA	NA	CASSYDRPEGNTIYF	TGTGCCAGCAGTTACGACAGACCTGAAGGAAACACCATATATTTT
TRBV19	TRBJ1-1	once	TRBD1	CARGQMVTEAFF	TGTGCCAGGGGACAGATGGTCACTGAAGCTTTCTTT
TRBV19	TRBJ1-4	NA	NA	CASSIGYRNEKLFF	TGTGCCAGTAGTATAGGGTATCGAAATGAAAAACTGTTTTTT
TRBV6-6	TRBJ2-5	NA	NA	CASSYPLGGGLELGYCF	TGTGCCAGCAGTTACCCCCTGGGCGGTGGATTGGAACTGGGATATTGCTTC
TRBV10-3	TRBJ1-2	NA	TRBD1	CAIKGTGGGLHYGYTF	TGTGCCATCAAGGGGACAGGGGGCGGTCTTCACTATGGCTACACCTTC
TRBV7-2	TRBJ2-5	many	TRBD1	CASSLEGRGGTETQYF	TGTGCCAGCAGCTTAGAGGGTAGAGGGGGCACAGAGACCCAGTACTTC
TRBV4-3	TRBJ1-2	NA	NA	CASSQGWEDGYTF	TGCGCCAGCAGCCAGGGGTGGGAAGATGGCTACACCTTC
TRBV6-1	TRBJ1-1	few	NA	CASRVYREGTEAFF	TGTGCCAGCAGGGTATACAGGGAAGGCACTGAAGCTTTCTTT
TRBV3-1	TRBJ2-1	NA	NA	CASSLPRGPINEQFF	TGTGCCAGCAGCCTGCCGCGGGGGCCTATCAATGAGCAGTTCTTC
TRBV7-8	TRBJ1-3	few	NA	CASSLGGFGGNTIYF	TGTGCCAGCAGCTTAGGAGGGTTCGGTGGAAACACCATATATTTT
TRBV7-2	TRBJ2-1	many	TRBD1	CASSPRQGGVYNEQFF	TGTGCCAGCAGCCCCCGACAGGGGGGGGTCTACAATGAGCAGTTCTTC
TRBV4-2	TRBJ2-2	few	TRBD2	CASSVFFEAGAPGELFF	TGTGCCAGCAGCGTATTTTTCGAAGCGGGGGCCCCCGGGGAGCTGTTTTTT